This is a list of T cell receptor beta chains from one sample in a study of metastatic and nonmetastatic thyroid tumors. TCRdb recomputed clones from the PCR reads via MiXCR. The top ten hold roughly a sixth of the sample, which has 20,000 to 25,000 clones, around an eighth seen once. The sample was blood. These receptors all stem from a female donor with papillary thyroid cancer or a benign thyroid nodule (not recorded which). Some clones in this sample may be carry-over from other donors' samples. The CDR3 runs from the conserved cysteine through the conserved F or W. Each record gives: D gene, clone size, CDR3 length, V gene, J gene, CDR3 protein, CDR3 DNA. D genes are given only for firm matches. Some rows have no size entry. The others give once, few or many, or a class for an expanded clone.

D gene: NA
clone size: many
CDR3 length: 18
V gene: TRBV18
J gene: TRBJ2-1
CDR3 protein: CASSPLVSGAGSYNEQFF
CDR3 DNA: TGTGCCAGCTCACCGTTGGTGTCGGGTGCAGGGAGCTACAATGAGCAGTTCTTC

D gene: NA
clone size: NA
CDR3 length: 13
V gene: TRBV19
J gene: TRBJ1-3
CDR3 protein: CPSNRTPQGTIYF
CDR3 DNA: TGTCCCAGTAATCGGACACCCCAAGGCACCATATATTTT

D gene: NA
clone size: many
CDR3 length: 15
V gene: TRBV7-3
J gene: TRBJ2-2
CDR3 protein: CASSLSGTDTGELFF
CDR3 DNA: TGTGCCAGCAGCTTATCCGGGACGGACACCGGGGAGCTGTTTTTT

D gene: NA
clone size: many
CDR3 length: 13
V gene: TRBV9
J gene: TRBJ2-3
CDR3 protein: CASSSSVADTQYF
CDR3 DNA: TGTGCCAGCAGCAGTAGTGTAGCAGATACGCAGTATTTT

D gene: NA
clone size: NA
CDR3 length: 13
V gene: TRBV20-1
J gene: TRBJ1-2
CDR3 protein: CSALDKAPYGHTF
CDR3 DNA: TGCAGTGCTCTTGACAAGGCCCCCTATGGCCACACCTTC

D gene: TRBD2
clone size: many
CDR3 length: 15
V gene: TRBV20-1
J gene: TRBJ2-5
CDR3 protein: CSARDGTSPRETQYF
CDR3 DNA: TGCAGTGCTAGAGATGGGACTAGCCCCCGGGAGACCCAGTACTTC

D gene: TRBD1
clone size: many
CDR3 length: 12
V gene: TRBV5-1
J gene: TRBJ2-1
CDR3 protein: CASSLEQGAFVF
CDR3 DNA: TGCGCCAGCAGCTTGGAACAGGGGGCTTTTGTATTC

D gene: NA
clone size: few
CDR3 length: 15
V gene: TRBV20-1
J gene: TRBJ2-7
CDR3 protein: CSARDGEGIPYEQYF
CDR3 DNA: TGCAGTGCTAGAGATGGAGAGGGTATCCCCTACGAGCAGTACTTC

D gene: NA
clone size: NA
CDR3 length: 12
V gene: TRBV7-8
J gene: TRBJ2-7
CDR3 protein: CASRQGTYELYF
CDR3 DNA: TGTGCCAGCAGGCAGGGAACGTACGAGCTGTACTTC

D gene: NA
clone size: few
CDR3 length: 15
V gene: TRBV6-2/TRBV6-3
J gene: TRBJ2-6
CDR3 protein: CASSYSGSGANVLTF
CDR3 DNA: TGTGCCAGCAGTTATAGTGGGTCTGGGGCCAACGTCCTGACTTTC

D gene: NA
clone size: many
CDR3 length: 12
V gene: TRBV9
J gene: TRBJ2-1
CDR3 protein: CASSPHYNEQFF
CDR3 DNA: TGTGCCAGCAGCCCTCATTACAATGAGCAGTTCTTC